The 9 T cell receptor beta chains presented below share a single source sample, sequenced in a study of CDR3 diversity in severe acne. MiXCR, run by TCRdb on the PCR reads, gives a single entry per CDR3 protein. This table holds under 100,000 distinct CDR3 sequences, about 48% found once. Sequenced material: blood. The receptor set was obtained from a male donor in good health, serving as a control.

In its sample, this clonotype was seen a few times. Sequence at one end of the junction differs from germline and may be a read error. The CDR3 spells CASSDFRGNQPQHF. The CDR3 nucleotides read TGTGCCAGCAGTGACTTCAGGGGCAATCAGCCCCAGCATTTT. The rearrangement links TRBV10-3 to TRBJ1-5; possibly TRBD1 for D (5 bases). Germline assignment: CDR1 ENHRY and CDR2 SYGVKD. CDR3 length: 14 amino acids.

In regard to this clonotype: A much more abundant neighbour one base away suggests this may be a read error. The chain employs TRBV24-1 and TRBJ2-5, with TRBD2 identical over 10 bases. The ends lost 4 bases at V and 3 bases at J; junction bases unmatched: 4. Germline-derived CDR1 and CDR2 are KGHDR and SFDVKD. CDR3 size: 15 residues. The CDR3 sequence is CATSESGLAKETQYF. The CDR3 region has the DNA TGTGCCACCAGTGAGTCGGGACTAGCGAAAGAGACCCAGTACTTC.

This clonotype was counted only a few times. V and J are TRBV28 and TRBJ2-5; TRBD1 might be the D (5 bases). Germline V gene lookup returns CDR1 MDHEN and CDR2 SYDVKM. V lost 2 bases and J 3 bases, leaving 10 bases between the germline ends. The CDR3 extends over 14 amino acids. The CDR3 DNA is TGTGCCAGCAGTTTAGCGGCAGGGAAAGAGACCCAGTACTTC. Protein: CASSLAAGKETQYF. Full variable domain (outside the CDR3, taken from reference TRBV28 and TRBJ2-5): DVKVTQSSRYLVKRTGEKVFLECVQDMDHENMFWYRQDPGLGLRLIYFSYDVKMKEKGDIPEGYSVSREKKERFSLILESASTNQTSMYLCASSLAAGKETQYFGPGTRLLVL.

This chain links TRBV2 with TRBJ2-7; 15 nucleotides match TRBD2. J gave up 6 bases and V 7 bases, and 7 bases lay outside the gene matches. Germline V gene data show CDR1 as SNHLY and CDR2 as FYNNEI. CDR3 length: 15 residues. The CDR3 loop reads CASNGLAGGPGEQYF. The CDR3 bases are TGTGCCAGCAATGGACTAGCGGGAGGGCCGGGCGAGCAGTACTTC.

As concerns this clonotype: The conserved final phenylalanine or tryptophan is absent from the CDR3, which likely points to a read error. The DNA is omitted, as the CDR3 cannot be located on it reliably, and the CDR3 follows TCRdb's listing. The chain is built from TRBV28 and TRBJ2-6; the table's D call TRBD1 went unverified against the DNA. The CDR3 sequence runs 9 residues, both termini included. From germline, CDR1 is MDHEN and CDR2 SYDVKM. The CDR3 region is CASSQGESS.

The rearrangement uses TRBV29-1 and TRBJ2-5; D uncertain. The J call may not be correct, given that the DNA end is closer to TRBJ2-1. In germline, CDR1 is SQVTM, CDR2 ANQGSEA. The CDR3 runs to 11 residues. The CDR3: CSVEDLETQFF. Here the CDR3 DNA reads TGCAGCGTTGAAGATCTGGAGACCCAGTTCTTC.

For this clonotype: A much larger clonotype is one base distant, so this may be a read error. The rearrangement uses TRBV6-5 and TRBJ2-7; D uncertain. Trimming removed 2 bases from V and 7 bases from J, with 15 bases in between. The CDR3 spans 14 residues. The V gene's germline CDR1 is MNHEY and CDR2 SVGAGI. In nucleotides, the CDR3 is TGTGCCAGCAGTTACAAACAAGCCTACAATGAGCAGTACTTC. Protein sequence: CASSYKQAYNEQYF.

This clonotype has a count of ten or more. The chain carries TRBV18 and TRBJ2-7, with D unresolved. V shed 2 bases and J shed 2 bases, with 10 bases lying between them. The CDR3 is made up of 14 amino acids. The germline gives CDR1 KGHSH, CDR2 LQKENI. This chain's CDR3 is CASSPTQRAYEQYF. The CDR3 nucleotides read TGTGCCAGCTCACCAACCCAGAGAGCCTACGAGCAGTACTTC.

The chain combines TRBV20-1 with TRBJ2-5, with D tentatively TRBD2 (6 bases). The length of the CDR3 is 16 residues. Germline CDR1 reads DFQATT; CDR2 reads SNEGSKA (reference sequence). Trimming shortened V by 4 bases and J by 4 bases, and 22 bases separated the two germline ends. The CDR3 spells CSATRGAGSGSETQYF. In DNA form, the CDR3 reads TGCAGTGCTACCCGTGGGGCGGGGTCTGGTTCAGAGACCCAGTACTTC.